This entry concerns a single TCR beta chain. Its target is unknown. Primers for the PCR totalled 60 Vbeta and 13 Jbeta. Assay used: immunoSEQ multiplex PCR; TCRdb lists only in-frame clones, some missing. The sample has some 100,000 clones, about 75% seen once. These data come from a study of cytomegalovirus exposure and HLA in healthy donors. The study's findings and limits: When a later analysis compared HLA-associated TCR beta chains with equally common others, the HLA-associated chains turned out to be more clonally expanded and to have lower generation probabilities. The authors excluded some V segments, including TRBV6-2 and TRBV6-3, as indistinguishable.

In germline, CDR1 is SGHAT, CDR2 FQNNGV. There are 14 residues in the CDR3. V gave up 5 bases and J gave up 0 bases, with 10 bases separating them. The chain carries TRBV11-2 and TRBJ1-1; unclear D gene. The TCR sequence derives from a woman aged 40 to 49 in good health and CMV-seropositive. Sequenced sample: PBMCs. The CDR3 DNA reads TGTGCCAGCAGCCCATTGAACATGAACACTGAAGCTTTCTTT. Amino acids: CASSPLNMNTEAFF.